This T cell receptor beta chain was obtained from a study of cytomegalovirus exposure and HLA in healthy donors. Study-wide points: The investigators catalogued under 200 TCR beta chains as cytomegalovirus-associated.

PCR was performed using 60 Vbeta and 13 Jbeta primers. The method was immunoSEQ multiplex PCR; TCRdb's version includes in-frame clones alone and lacks a portion of them. Here the sample spans 250,000 or so clones, approximately 87% being singletons. For this clone: Its antigen is as yet unknown.

The sequenced material came from PBMCs. The clonotype was recovered from a human donor in good health.

CDR3 nucleotides: TGTGCCAGCAGTGAATTTCGGGATGGAAACACTGAAGCTTTCTTT. Its translation is CASSEFRDGNTEAFF. The gene calls are TRBV25-1 and TRBJ1-1; unclear D gene. The CDR3 spans 15 residues. The V gene lost 1 base and the J gene lost 2 bases, with 11 bases spanning the gap. Germline loops: CDR1 MGHDK, CDR2 SYGVNS.